The source of this T cell receptor beta chain is a study of tumor-infiltrating lymphocytes in primary liver carcinoma. The input was approximately 500 ng total RNA; TCR beta cDNA was made from it with a constant-region primer. Three nested multiplex PCR rounds, a slightly modified ARM-PCR method, built the TCR beta libraries. TCRdb analysed the multiplex PCR reads with MiXCR anew, one entry per CDR3 protein. There are over 250,000 distinct CDR3 sequences in the sample; 50% to 60% occur only once, and approximately 15% lies in the top ten. Unsorted whole blood supplied the RNA, and germline DNA was extracted too. Sequencing input: peripheral blood. This receptor was identified in a woman aged 25-40 years with primary liver carcinoma and hepatitis B virus infection.

CDR3: CASSEPGKDTEAFF. The CDR3 coding sequence is TGTGCCAGCAGTGAGCCGGGAAAGGACACTGAAGCTTTCTTT. The J gene is TRBJ1-1, the V gene TRBV6-1; D gene unclear. Germline V gene sequence: CDR1 MNHNS, CDR2 SASEGT. V dropped 3 bases and J dropped 3 bases, with 11 bases sitting between them. The CDR3 is 14 residues long.